The entry below gives a single T cell receptor beta chain sequence along with its context. No antigen is known for it. This CDR3 is 15 amino acids long. V gave up 0 bases and J gave up 5 bases, with 13 bases separating them. Germline CDR1 ENHRY, CDR2 SYGVKD. Data came from immunoSEQ multiplex PCR; TCRdb stores just in-frame clones and leaves some out. The sample shows 2 million to 2.5 million clones, 85% to 95% of them seen only once. This specimen belongs to a study of shared clonotypes between healthy human individuals. Findings and caveats of the study: Large depth notwithstanding, sorted-subset sequencing proved incomplete by rarefaction.

The sequenced material came from naive CD4+ T cells from PBMCs. Subset given: CD45RA+ positively selected. J is TRBJ2-5 and V is TRBV10-3; tentatively, D is TRBD2 (6 bases). The TCR originated in a man aged 18 to 35 in good health. Some clones in this sample may be carry-over from other donors' samples. For the CDR3, the DNA is TGTGCCATCAGTGAGTCCACTGAAAGCGGGGAGACCCAGTACTTC. Protein product: CAISESTESGETQYF.